The 17 T cell receptor beta chains in this list originate from one sample, sequenced in a study of regulatory T cells in long-lasting Graves disease. Researchers made TCR beta libraries by using iRepertoire HTBI primers and running Arm-PCR on CDR3 regions. TCRdb recomputed calls from the multiplex PCR reads with MiXCR, one row per CDR3 protein. Altogether some 230,000 distinct CDR3 sequences are present, about 17% being singletons, with the ten largest covering around 20%. Documented time point: newly diagnosed GD, antithyroid drugs for less than 3 months. Following extraction of RNA from PBMCs, that RNA was used to make the TCR library. The sample in question was peripheral blood mononuclear cells (PBMCs), obtained at new diagnosis, from a patient treated with antithyroid drugs. Receptors originate from a female donor with Graves disease.

This chain links TRBV7-9 with TRBJ2-6; TRBD2 matches at 9 bases. The J segment lost 3 bases and the V segment lost 10 bases, leaving 10 bases of the junction unmatched. The CDR3 has 16 residues. Germline values: CDR1 SEHNR, CDR2 FQNEAQ (reference sequence). The DNA of the CDR3 is TGTGCCACCCAGTCCAGCGGGAGGTTTGGGGCCAACGTCCTGACTTTC. This codes for CATQSSGRFGANVLTF.

This clonotype was seen at least ten times. The V gene is TRBV10-3, the J gene TRBJ1-5; maybe TRBD1 (6 bases). Looked up from germline, CDR1 is ENHRY and CDR2 is SYGVKD. The CDR3 extends over 13 amino acids. With 7 bases removed from V and 5 bases from J, the gap between germline ends came to 12 bases. CDR3 sequence: CAINDRSDQPQHF. In DNA form, the CDR3 reads TGTGCCATCAATGACAGGTCTGATCAGCCCCAGCATTTT.

This clonotype was found many times. One junction end disagrees with the germline gene, perhaps due to a read error. This chain joins TRBV6-1 and TRBJ2-2; the D gene is possibly TRBD1 (6 bases). CDR3 length equals 15 residues. Germline loops: CDR1 MNHNS, CDR2 SASEGT. CDR3 sequence: CASREGQPNTGELFF. In DNA form, the CDR3 reads TGTGCCAGCAGAGAAGGACAGCCGAACACCGGGGAGCTGTTTTTT.

This clonotype was picked up many times. This chain connects TRBV18 to TRBJ2-7, with 11 positions matching TRBD1. Trimming at V came to 3 bases and at J to 7 bases, leaving 11 bases not matched to a gene. The CDR3 is 16 residues long. The germline V gene encodes CDR1 KGHSH and CDR2 LQKENI. In DNA form, the CDR3 reads TGTGCCAGCTCACCCCGTCGGGGGACAGGGGGTGGAGAGCAGTACTTC. Translating gives CASSPRRGTGGGEQYF.

This clonotype came up many times. The chain recombines TRBV19 with TRBJ2-7; D tentatively fits TRBD1 or TRBD2 (6 bases each). Germline CDR1 and CDR2: LNHDA and SQIVND (reference sequence). The CDR3 is made up of 15 amino acids. The V end was cut by 3 bases, the J end by 6 bases, with 18 bases between. This CDR3 is CASSITWGAPAEQYF. CDR3 nucleotide sequence: TGTGCCAGTAGTATTACATGGGGGGCGCCGGCCGAGCAGTACTTC.

There are many counts of this clonotype. DNA for the CDR3: TGTGCCAGCAGTGGGGTAGCCTGGGATGAGCAGTTCTTC. Protein sequence: CASSGVAWDEQFF. The chain recombines TRBV2 with TRBJ2-1; no clear D gene. CDR3 length equals 13 residues. Germline assignment: CDR1 SNHLY and CDR2 FYNNEI. Trimming took off 4 bases at V and 8 bases at J, with 12 bases between the two ends.

This clonotype has ten or more counts. This chain joins TRBV5-1 and TRBJ2-7, with D maybe TRBD1 (5 bases). The CDR3 extends over 16 amino acids. Germline lookup yields CDR1 SGHRS and CDR2 YFSETQ. V shed 4 bases and J shed 3 bases, with 20 bases lying between them. In DNA form, the CDR3 reads TGCGCCAGCAGCCAGGACAAGGCCTTTCTAGGCTACGAGCAGTACTTC. This translates into CASSQDKAFLGYEQYF.

This clonotype was observed at least ten times. Written as DNA, the CDR3 is TGCAGTGCTAGGGGGGGGGCGGATAATGAAAAACTGTTTTTT. Its protein is CSARGGADNEKLFF. The chain couples TRBV20-1 to TRBJ1-4; tentatively, D is TRBD1 (6 bases). CDR1 is DFQATT and CDR2 is SNEGSKA in the germline V gene (reference sequence). This CDR3 has 14 amino acids. Trimming shortened V by 3 bases and J by 4 bases, and 12 bases separated the two germline ends.

This clonotype came up many times. This chain uses TRBV18 with TRBJ2-3; D remains ambiguous. Trimming stripped 0 bases from V and 2 bases from J, with 6 bases between. This CDR3 region has 14 residues. Germline V gene sequence: CDR1 KGHSH, CDR2 LQKENI. The CDR3 reads CASSPPDNTDTQYF. CDR3 coding DNA: TGTGCCAGCTCACCACCAGACAACACAGATACGCAGTATTTT.

This clonotype was seen at least ten times. The V call is TRBV15, the J call TRBJ2-1; 10 nucleotides align to TRBD2. Germline V gene data show CDR1 as LNHNV and CDR2 as YYDKDF (reference sequence). The CDR3 spans 16 residues. Losses at the gene ends were 1 base for V and 7 bases for J; bases not matched to a gene: 7. CDR3 protein: CATSRAKGLAFNEQFF. The CDR3 nucleotides are TGTGCCACCAGCAGAGCCAAGGGACTAGCGTTTAATGAGCAGTTCTTC.

The CDR3 DNA reads as TGCGCCATGTCCTTGGCGAACACTGAAGCTTTCTTT. It yields the protein CAMSLANTEAFF. This sequence joins TRBV5-1 and TRBJ1-1; D is undetermined. Between the trimmed V and J ends, which lost 9 bases and 1 base, there was a span of 10 bases. The CDR3 spans 12 residues. The germline V gene encodes CDR1 SGHRS and CDR2 YFSETQ.

About this clonotype: A much larger clone differs by one base, so this may be a read error. This chain connects TRBV7-9 to TRBJ1-5; no clear D gene. V dropped 2 bases and J dropped 13 bases, with 12 bases sitting between them. This CDR3 has 12 residues. Germline CDR1 SEHNR, CDR2 FQNEAQ (reference sequence). The CDR3 here is CASSLTETAQHF. The CDR3 DNA follows: TGTGCCAGCAGCTTAACCGAGACGGCGCAGCATTTT. Supplemented by reference TRBV7-9 and TRBJ1-5, the full variable domain reads DTGVSQNPRHKITKRGQNVTFRCDPISEHNRLYWYRQTLGQGPEFLTYFQNEAQLEKSRLLSDRFSAERPKGSFSTLEIQRTEQGDSAMYLCASSLTETAQHFGDGTRLSIL.

The table lists this clonotype with many counts. The V and J genes are TRBV4-1 and TRBJ2-5, with D possibly TRBD1 on 5 matching bases. Germline values: CDR1 MGHRA, CDR2 YSYEKL. The CDR3 sequence is 15 residues long. Trimming cost V 2 bases and J 2 bases, with 12 bases left between them. CDR3 nucleotide sequence: TGCGCCAGCAGCCAAACAGGATCGAGGCAAGAGACCCAGTACTTC. Translation: CASSQTGSRQETQYF.

The chain couples TRBV19 to TRBJ2-7; 12 bases line up with TRBD1. J gave up 1 base and V 1 base, and 5 bases lay outside the gene matches. This CDR3 region has 17 residues. Germline V lookup: CDR1 LNHDA, CDR2 SQIVND (reference sequence). The CDR3 sequence is CASSIGQGQGASYEQYF. CDR3 bases: TGTGCCAGTAGTATAGGACAGGGACAGGGGGCTTCCTACGAGCAGTACTTC.

The table lists this clonotype with many counts. The DNA for the CDR3 is TGTGCCAGCAGCGTTTTGACAGGGGGCCAAGAGACCCAGTACTTC. Its protein product is CASSVLTGGQETQYF. The rearrangement links TRBV9 to TRBJ2-5, with 9 bases that match TRBD1. J gave up 1 base and V 2 bases, and 3 bases lay outside the gene matches. In germline, CDR1 is SGDLS, CDR2 YYNGEE. CDR3 size: 15 residues.

The rearrangement joins TRBV7-6 to TRBJ2-1; 8 bases match TRBD1. The CDR3 covers 12 residues. Germline CDR1 reads SGHVS; CDR2 reads FNYEAQ. Trimming cost V 5 bases and J 9 bases; bases outside gene matches: 3. In DNA, the CDR3 is TGTGCCAGCAGCACAGGACAGGGTGAGCAGTTCTTC. Its protein product is CASSTGQGEQFF.

This clonotype was seen at least ten times. The chain is built from TRBV20-1 and TRBJ2-1; TRBD2 matches 8 bases. Germline assignment: CDR1 DFQATT and CDR2 SNEGSKA (reference sequence). The CDR3 spans 16 residues. Losses at the gene ends were 0 bases for V and 5 bases for J; bases not matched to a gene: 9. CDR3 sequence (DNA): TGCAGTGCTAGAGATTTTCAGCGGGAGTTCGACAATGAGCAGTTCTTC. The encoded protein is CSARDFQREFDNEQFF.